The entry below gives a single T cell receptor (beta chain) sequence along with its context. Some clones are missing from TCRdb's copy, which holds only in-frame ones; the method was immunoSEQ multiplex PCR. The sample comprises under 45,000 clones, roughly 96% of which are singletons, and about 0.9% rests with the top ten. The data were obtained in a study of T cell changes during pregnancy in multiple sclerosis. The sample consisted of peripheral blood, taken in the second trimester of pregnancy. The receptor's source is a female donor with multiple sclerosis, enrolled in a pregnancy study.

The CDR3 reads CASRDKISPTYEQYF. CDR3 nucleotides: TGCGCCAGCAGGGACAAAATCTCCCCAACCTACGAGCAGTACTTC. V gene TRBV10-2 combines with J gene TRBJ2-7; D might be TRBD1 (5 bases). CDR1 and CDR2 (germline): WSHSY, SAAADI. The V and J ends lost 6 bases and 2 bases respectively, with 17 bases between them. This CDR3 contains 15 residues.